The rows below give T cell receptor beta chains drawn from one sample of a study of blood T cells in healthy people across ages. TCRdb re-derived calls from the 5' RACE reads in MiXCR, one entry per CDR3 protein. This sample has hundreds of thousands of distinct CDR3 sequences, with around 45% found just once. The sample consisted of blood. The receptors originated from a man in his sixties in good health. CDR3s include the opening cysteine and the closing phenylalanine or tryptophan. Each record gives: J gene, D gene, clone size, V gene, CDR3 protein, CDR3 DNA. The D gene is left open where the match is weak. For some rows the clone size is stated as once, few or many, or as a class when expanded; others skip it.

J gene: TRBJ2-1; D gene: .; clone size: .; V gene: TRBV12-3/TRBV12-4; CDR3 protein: CASSGRGISNEQFF; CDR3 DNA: TGTGCCAGCAGCGGTCGGGGTATCAGCAATGAGCAGTTCTTC
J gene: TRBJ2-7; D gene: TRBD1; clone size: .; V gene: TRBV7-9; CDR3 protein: CASSSGTANSYEQYF; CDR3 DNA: TGTGCCAGCAGCTCCGGGACAGCTAACTCCTACGAGCAGTACTTC
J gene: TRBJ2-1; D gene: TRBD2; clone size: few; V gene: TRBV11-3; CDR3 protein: CASSLGAAGVYNEQFF; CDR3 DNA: TGTGCCAGCAGCTTAGGCGCAGCGGGGGTGTACAATGAGCAGTTCTTC
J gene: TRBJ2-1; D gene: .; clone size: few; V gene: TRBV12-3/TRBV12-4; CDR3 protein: CASSGAQANHNEQFF; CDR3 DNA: TGTGCCAGCAGTGGCGCTCAGGCGAACCACAATGAGCAGTTCTTC
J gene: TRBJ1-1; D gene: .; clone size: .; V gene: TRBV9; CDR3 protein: CASSVGWQGGGTEAFF; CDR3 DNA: TGTGCCAGCAGCGTAGGATGGCAGGGAGGAGGCACTGAAGCTTTCTTT
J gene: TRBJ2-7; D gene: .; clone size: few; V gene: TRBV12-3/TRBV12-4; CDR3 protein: CASSLAHTYEQYF; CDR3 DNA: TGTGCCAGCAGTTTAGCTCATACCTACGAGCAGTACTTC
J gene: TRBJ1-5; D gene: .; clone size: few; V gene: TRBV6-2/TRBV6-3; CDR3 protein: CASSFSGGGQPQHF; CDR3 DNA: TGTGCCAGCAGTTTCAGCGGAGGCGGACAGCCCCAGCATTTT
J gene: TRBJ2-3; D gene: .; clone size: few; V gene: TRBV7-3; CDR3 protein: CASSLRRAPTDTQYF; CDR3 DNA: TGTGCCAGCAGCTTACGCCGGGCTCCCACAGATACGCAGTATTTT
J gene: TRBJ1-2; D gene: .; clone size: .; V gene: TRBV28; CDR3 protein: CASSEDRIHGYTF; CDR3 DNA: TGTGCCAGCAGTGAAGACAGGATCCATGGCTACACCTTC
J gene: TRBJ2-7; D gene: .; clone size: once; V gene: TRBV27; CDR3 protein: CACSNSGNEQYF; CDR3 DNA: TGTGCCTGCAGCAATTCAGGGAACGAGCAGTACTTC
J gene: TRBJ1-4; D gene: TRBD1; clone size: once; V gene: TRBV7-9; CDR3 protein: CASSTGQGIHEKLFF; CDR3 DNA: TGTGCCAGCAGCACCGGACAGGGTATTCATGAAAAACTGTTTTTT
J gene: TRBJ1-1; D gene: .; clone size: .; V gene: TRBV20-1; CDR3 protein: CSASRGDTEAFF; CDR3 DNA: TGCAGTGCTAGTCGGGGTGACACTGAAGCTTTCTTT
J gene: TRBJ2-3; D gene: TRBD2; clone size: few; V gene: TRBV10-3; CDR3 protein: CAISGSPGLLTDTQYF; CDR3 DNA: TGTGCCATCAGTGGATCCCCGGGACTACTCACAGATACGCAGTATTTT
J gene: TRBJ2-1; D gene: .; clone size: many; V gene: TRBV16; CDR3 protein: CASSQSASSANEQFF; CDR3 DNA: TGTGCCAGCAGCCAATCAGCCAGCTCGGCCAATGAGCAGTTCTTC
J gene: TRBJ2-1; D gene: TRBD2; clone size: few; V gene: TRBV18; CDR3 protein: CASSPGLAGGNEQFF; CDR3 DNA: TGTGCCAGCAGTCCCGGACTAGCGGGGGGCAATGAGCAGTTCTTC
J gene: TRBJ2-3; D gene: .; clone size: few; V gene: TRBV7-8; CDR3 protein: CASSRRGGDTDTQYF; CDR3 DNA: TGTGCCAGCAGCAGACGAGGGGGGGACACAGATACGCAGTATTTT
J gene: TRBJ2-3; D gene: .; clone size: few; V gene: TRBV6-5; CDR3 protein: CASSYSRGTDTQYF; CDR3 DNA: TGTGCCAGCAGTTATAGCCGGGGTACAGATACGCAGTATTTT
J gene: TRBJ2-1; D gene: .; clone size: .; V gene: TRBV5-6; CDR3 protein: CASSLLRDKNNEQFF; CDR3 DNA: TGTGCCAGCAGCCTACTCCGGGACAAGAACAATGAGCAGTTCTTC
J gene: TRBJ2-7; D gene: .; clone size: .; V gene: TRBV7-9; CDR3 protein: CASRRDEYEQYF; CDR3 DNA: TGTGCCAGCCGCAGGGACGAGTACGAGCAGTACTTC
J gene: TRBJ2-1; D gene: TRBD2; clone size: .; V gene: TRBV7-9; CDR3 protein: CASSSGLAGGSEQFF; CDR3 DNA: TGTGCCAGCAGCTCGGGACTAGCGGGGGGCTCAGAGCAGTTCTTC
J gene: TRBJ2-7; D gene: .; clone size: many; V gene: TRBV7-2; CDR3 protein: CASSPGGGGLSYEQYF; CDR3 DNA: TGTGCCAGCAGCCCAGGGGGAGGGGGTCTCTCCTACGAGCAGTACTTC
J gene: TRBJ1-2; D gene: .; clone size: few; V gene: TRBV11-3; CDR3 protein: CASSQNPQTGRYGYTF; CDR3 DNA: TGTGCCAGCAGCCAGAATCCCCAGACAGGAAGATATGGCTACACCTTC
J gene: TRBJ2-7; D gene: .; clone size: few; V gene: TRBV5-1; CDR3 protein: CASSSLFDPYEQYF; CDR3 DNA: TGCGCCAGCAGCAGCCTCTTTGACCCCTACGAGCAGTACTTC
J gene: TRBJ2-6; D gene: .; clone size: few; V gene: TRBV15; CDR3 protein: CATSRDRTGANVLTF; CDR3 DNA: TGTGCCACCAGCAGAGATCGGACTGGGGCCAACGTCCTGACTTTC
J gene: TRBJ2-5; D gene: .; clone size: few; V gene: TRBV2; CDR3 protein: CASRRNLVLETQYF; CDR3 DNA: TGTGCCAGCAGGAGAAATTTAGTGTTGGAGACCCAGTACTTC
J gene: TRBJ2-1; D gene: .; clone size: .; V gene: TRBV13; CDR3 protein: CASGLIAPGNSYNEQFF; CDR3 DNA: TGCGCCAGCGGCTTAATCGCCCCAGGGAACTCCTACAATGAGCAGTTCTTC
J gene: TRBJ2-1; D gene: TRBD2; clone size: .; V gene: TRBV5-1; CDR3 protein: CASSFGSSGGLNEQFF; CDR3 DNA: TGCGCCAGCAGCTTTGGAAGTAGCGGGGGGTTGAATGAGCAGTTCTTC
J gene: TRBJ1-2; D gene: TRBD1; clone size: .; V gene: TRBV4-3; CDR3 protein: CASSGQGFGYTF; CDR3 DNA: TGCGCCAGCAGCGGACAGGGGTTTGGCTACACCTTC
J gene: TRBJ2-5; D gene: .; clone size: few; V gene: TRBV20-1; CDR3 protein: CSARDRGTLETQYF; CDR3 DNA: TGCAGTGCTAGAGATCGGGGGACGCTAGAGACCCAGTACTTC
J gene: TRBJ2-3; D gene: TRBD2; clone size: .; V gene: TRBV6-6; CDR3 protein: CASREREGLTDTQYF; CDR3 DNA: TGTGCCAGCAGAGAGAGGGAGGGGTTGACAGATACGCAGTATTTT
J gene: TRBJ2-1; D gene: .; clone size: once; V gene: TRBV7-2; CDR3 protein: CTSSLDHNEQFF; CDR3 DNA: TGTACCAGCAGCTTAGACCACAATGAGCAGTTCTTC
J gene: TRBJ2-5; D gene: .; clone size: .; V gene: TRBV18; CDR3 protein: CASSHPRETQYF; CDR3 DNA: TGTGCCAGCTCCCATCCCCGAGAGACCCAGTACTTC
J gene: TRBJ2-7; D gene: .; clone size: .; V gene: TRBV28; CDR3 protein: CASSWGVYEQYF; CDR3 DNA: TGTGCCAGCAGCTGGGGGGTGTACGAGCAGTACTTC
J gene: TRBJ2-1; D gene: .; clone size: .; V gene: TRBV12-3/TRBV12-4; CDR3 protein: CANGGGGPSSYNEQFF; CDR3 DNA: TGTGCCAATGGGGGAGGTGGCCCGAGCTCCTACAATGAGCAGTTCTTC
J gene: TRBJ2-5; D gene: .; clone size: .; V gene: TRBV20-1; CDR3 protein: CSVRERSGQYF; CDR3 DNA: TGCAGTGTCCGAGAACGGAGCGGGCAGTACTTC
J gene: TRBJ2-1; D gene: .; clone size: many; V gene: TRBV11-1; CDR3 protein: CASSLAVGGPNNEQFF; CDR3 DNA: TGTGCCAGCAGCTTAGCGGTGGGGGGGCCGAACAATGAGCAGTTCTTC
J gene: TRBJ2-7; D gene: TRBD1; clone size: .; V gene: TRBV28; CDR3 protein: CASSSPRDSYEQYF; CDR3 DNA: TGTGCCAGCAGTAGCCCCCGGGACAGCTACGAGCAGTACTTC
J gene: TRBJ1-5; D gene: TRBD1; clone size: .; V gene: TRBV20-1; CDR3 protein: CSATGTGNQPQHF; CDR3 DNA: TGCAGTGCAACCGGGACAGGCAATCAGCCCCAGCATTTT
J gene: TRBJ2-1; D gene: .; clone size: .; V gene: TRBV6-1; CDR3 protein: CASGGEEPYNGQFF; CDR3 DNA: TGTGCCAGTGGTGGGGAGGAACCTTACAATGGGCAGTTCTTC
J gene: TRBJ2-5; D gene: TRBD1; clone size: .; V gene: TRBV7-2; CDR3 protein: CASSLKTGLGEQYF; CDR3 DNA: TGTGCCAGCAGCCTCAAGACAGGGTTAGGTGAGCAGTACTTC